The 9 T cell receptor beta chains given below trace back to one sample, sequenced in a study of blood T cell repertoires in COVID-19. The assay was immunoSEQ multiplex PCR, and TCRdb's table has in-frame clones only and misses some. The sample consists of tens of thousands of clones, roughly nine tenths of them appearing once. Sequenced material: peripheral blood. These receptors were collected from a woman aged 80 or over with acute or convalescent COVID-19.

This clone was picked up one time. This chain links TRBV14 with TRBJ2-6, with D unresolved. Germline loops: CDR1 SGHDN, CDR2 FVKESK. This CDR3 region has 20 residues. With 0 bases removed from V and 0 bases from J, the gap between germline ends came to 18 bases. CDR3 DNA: TGTGCCAGCAGCCAAGATTCGTCACAGCCGACATCCTCTGGGGCCAACGTCCTGACTTTC. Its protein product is CASSQDSSQPTSSGANVLTF.

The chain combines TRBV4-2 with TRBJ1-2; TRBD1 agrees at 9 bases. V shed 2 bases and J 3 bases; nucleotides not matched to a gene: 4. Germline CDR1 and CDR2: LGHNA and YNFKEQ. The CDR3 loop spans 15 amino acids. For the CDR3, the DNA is TGTGCCAGCAGCCAACCGGGACAGGGAGACTATGGCTACACCTTC. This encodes CASSQPGQGDYGYTF.

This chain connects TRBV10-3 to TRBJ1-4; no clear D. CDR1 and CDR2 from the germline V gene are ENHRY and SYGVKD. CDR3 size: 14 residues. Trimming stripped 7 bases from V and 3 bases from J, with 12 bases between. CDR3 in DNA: TGTGCCATCATCCAGGAAGAAGCTAATGAAAAACTGTTTTTT. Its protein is CAIIQEEANEKLFF.

The CDR3 region has the DNA TGCGCCAGCAGCCAAGGGACAGGGATTAACTCACCCCTCCACTTT. This sequence encodes CASSQGTGINSPLHF. The V and J genes are TRBV4-1 and TRBJ1-6, with TRBD1 matching 8 bases. The CDR3 covers 15 residues. V gave up 1 base and J gave up 10 bases; unmatched junction bases: 6. The germline gives CDR1 MGHRA, CDR2 YSYEKL.

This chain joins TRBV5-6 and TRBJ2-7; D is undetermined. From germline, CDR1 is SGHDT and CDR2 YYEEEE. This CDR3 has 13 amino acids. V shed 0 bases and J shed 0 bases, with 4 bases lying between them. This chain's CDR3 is CASSLGYSYEQYF. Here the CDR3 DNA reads TGTGCCAGCAGCTTGGGCTACTCCTACGAGCAGTACTTC.

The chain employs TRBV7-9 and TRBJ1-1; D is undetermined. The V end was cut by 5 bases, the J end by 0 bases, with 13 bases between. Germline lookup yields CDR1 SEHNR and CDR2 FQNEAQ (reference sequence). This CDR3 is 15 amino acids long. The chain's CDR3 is CASSPNGLMNTEAFF. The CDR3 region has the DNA TGTGCCAGCAGCCCCAACGGACTGATGAACACTGAAGCTTTCTTT. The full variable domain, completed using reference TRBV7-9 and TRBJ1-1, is DTGVSQNPRHKITKRGQNVTFRCDPISEHNRLYWYRQTLGQGPEFLTYFQNEAQLEKSRLLSDRFSAERPKGSFSTLEIQRTEQGDSAMYLCASSPNGLMNTEAFFGQGTRLTVV.

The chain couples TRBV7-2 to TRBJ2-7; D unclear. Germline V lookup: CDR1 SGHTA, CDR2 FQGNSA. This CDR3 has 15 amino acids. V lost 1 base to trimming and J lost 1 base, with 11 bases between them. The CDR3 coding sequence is TGTGCCAGCAGCTTAGTTGGCAGGAATTCCTACGAGCAGTACTTC. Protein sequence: CASSLVGRNSYEQYF.

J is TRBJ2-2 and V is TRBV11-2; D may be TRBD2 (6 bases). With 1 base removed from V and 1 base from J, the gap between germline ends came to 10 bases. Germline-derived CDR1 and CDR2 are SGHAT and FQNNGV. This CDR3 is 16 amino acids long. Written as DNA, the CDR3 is TGTGCCAGCAGCTTAGGGTGGAGGGGGAACACCGGGGAGCTGTTTTTT. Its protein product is CASSLGWRGNTGELFF.

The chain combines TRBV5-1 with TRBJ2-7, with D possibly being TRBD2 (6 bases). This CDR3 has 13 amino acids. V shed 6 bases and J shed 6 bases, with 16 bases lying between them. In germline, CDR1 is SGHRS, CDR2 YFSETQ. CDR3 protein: CASTFGGMAEQYF. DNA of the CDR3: TGCGCCAGCACCTTTGGGGGGATGGCCGAGCAGTACTTC.